One sample yielded the 2 T cell receptor beta chains listed below, sequenced in a study of Ad26.COV2.S vaccination and SARS-CoV-2 variants. TCRdb's table, derived via immunoSEQ multiplex PCR, lists solely in-frame clones and lacks some. The sample shows about 400,000 clones, roughly 90% of them seen only once. Specified treatment: around 19 received Ad26.COV2.S at low or high dose, single or two shots; about 5 received placebo; per-sample allocation not given. Day 63 following the first vaccine or placebo injection was when the samples were taken. Here the sequenced sample was peripheral blood, taken in a trial of Ad26.COV2.S vaccine versus placebo. The source of these receptors is a person between 18 and 65 years old who received the Ad26.COV2.S COVID-19 vaccine or a placebo.

Notes on this clone: The same CDR3 also results from other DNA sequences found in this sample. The chain combines TRBV12-3 or TRBV12-4 with TRBJ1-2; D call uncertain. CDR3 length equals 12 residues. Deletions cut 3 bases from V and 2 bases from J, with 4 bases between. The CDR3 loop is CASSLSNYGYTF. The CDR3 bases are TGTGCCAGCAGTTTGTCAAACTATGGCTACACCTTC.

The chain recombines TRBV28 with TRBJ1-1; D is undetermined. The CDR3 totals 12 residues. V lost 5 bases to trimming and J lost 0 bases, with 4 bases between them. Germline CDR1 and CDR2: MDHEN and SYDVKM. CDR3 nucleotides: TGTGCCAGCAGTCCCTTGAACACTGAAGCTTTCTTT. Its protein is CASSPLNTEAFF.